This T cell receptor beta chain is drawn from a study of patients and donors after allogeneic stem cell transplantation. TCRdb re-derived calls from the RT-PCR reads in MiXCR, one entry per CDR3 protein. The sample consists of more than 850,000 distinct CDR3 sequences, 18% of them appearing once. The CDR3 has 13 amino acids. With V trimmed by 10 bases and J by 4 bases, 7 bases remained unmatched. Per germline, CDR1 SEHNR and CDR2 FQNEAQ (reference sequence). Sequenced input: blood, either unsorted or a sorted T cell fraction (not recorded which). J is TRBJ2-7 and V is TRBV7-9; 10 bases align to TRBD1. This clonotype originated in a human donor who was either an allogeneic HSCT recipient or a stem cell or donor lymphocyte infusion donor (not recorded which). It is not recorded whose cells these are; they may come from a transplant donor. The CDR3 DNA is TGTGCCACGGATGGGACAGGGGCGTACGAGCAGTACTTC. It codes for CATDGTGAYEQYF.